One and the same sample provided the 14 T cell receptor beta chains below, sequenced in a study of T cells in Graves' hyperthyroidism and ophthalmopathy. Amplification yielded TCR beta CDR3 regions, with RNA transcripts as the source. RT-PCR in the first round (using the HTBI primer set) targeted the TCR CDR3. TCRdb reprocessed the multiplex PCR reads via MiXCR and lists one record per CDR3 protein. The table has 600,000 to 750,000 distinct CDR3 sequences, approximately 15% seen once. Source material: blood. These receptors all come from a man aged 50 to 60 with Graves' hyperthyroidism.

J is TRBJ1-1 and V is TRBV30; 12 bases fit TRBD1. V shed 4 bases, J shed 6 bases, and the junction held 18 bases outside the gene matches. From germline, CDR1 is GTSNPN and CDR2 SVGIG (reference sequence). This CDR3 contains 18 residues. CDR3 sequence: CAWTTIPGQGALIAEAFF. CDR3 coding DNA: TGTGCCTGGACCACTATACCGGGACAGGGGGCTTTGATCGCTGAAGCTTTCTTT.

Many counts were recorded for this clonotype. The CDR3 loop reads CASSLEQGVHNEQFF. The CDR3 bases are TGTGCCAGCAGTCTCGAGCAGGGGGTCCACAATGAGCAGTTCTTC. The chain couples TRBV28 to TRBJ2-1; the match to TRBD1 covers 7 bases. The CDR3 extends over 15 amino acids. Germline V gene lookup returns CDR1 MDHEN and CDR2 SYDVKM. V dropped 5 bases and J dropped 5; count of bases not matched to a gene: 9. The full variable domain, with the rest looked up from reference TRBV28 and TRBJ2-1, is DVKVTQSSRYLVKRTGEKVFLECVQDMDHENMFWYRQDPGLGLRLIYFSYDVKMKEKGDIPEGYSVSREKKERFSLILESASTNQTSMYLCASSLEQGVHNEQFFGPGTRLTVL.

This clonotype was detected ten times or more. The chain has TRBV9 and TRBJ2-7; D call uncertain. Germline assignment: CDR1 SGDLS and CDR2 YYNGEE. CDR3 length: 16 amino acids. V gave up 0 bases and J gave up 2 bases, with 15 bases separating them. In DNA form, the CDR3 reads TGTGCCAGCAGCGTAGGTTTACCTTCTTCAACCTACGAGCAGTACTTC. Its translation: CASSVGLPSSTYEQYF.

This chain connects TRBV29-1 to TRBJ1-6; 11 nucleotides align to TRBD1. The CDR3 sequence is 14 residues long. With 6 bases clipped from V and 9 bases from J, the junction kept 7 bases outside the gene matches. The germline V gene has CDR1 SQVTM and CDR2 ANQGSEA. The DNA of the CDR3 is TGCAGCGTCGCTGGGACAGGGGGAAGTTCACCCCTCCACTTT. It is translated as CSVAGTGGSSPLHF.

The rearrangement links TRBV14 to TRBJ2-5; tentatively, D is TRBD1 or TRBD2 (6 bases each). Germline CDR1 and CDR2: SGHDN and FVKESK. The length of the CDR3 is 14 residues. V gave up 3 bases and J gave up 5 bases, with 13 bases separating them. The CDR3 sequence is CASSQPGAVETQYF. In nucleotides, the CDR3 is TGTGCCAGCAGCCAGCCGGGGGCGGTGGAGACCCAGTACTTC.

In nucleotides, the CDR3 is TGTGCCAGCAGCACCGGGACTAGCCATGCAGATACGCAGTATTTT. This gives the protein CASSTGTSHADTQYF. This chain joins TRBV7-3 and TRBJ2-3; 9 bases fit TRBD2. Germline trimming cut 5 bases from V and 4 bases from J; bases unmatched to any gene: 7. The germline gives CDR1 SGHTA, CDR2 FQGTGA. CDR3 length: 15 residues.

The chain couples TRBV9 to TRBJ1-1; D might be TRBD1 (5 bases). Trimming stripped 4 bases from V and 5 bases from J, with 21 bases between. This CDR3 has 16 residues. Germline loops: CDR1 SGDLS, CDR2 YYNGEE. The CDR3: CASSTKQEEGSTEAFF. The CDR3 coding sequence is TGTGCCAGCAGCACTAAGCAGGAGGAGGGGAGTACTGAAGCTTTCTTT. Together with reference TRBV9 and TRBJ1-1, the CDR3 gives the full variable domain: DSGVTQTPKHLITATGQRVTLRCSPRSGDLSVYWYQQSLDQGLQFLIQYYNGEERAKGNILERFSAQQFPDLHSELNLSSLELGDSALYFCASSTKQEEGSTEAFFGQGTRLTVV.

This clonotype was seen at least ten times. The rearrangement joins TRBV2 to TRBJ1-2, with 10 bases that match TRBD1. Germline trimming cut 7 bases from V and 2 bases from J; bases unmatched to any gene: 7. Germline CDR1 is SNHLY and CDR2 is FYNNEI. The CDR3 extends over 15 amino acids. CDR3 nucleotide sequence: TGTGCCAGCATTGGACAGGGGGTTCCCAACTATGGCTACACCTTC. It is translated as CASIGQGVPNYGYTF.

This clonotype was counted a few times. The rearrangement joins TRBV7-8 to TRBJ1-5; D perhaps matches TRBD1 (6 bases). Trimming pared 5 bases from V and 6 bases from J, leaving 20 bases between. The CDR3 extends over 16 amino acids. Per the germline V gene, CDR1 is SGHVS and CDR2 is FQNEAQ. The CDR3 here is CASSILGRGLGQPQHF. DNA of the CDR3: TGTGCCAGCAGCATATTGGGCAGGGGATTAGGTCAGCCCCAGCATTTT.

This clonotype showed up many times. J is TRBJ1-2 and V is TRBV12-3 or TRBV12-4, with 7 nucleotides matching TRBD1. This CDR3 comprises 15 residues. V was clipped by 11 bases and J by 6 bases; unmatched bases: 18. The CDR3 loop is CASQIFDREFDGYTF. The DNA for the CDR3 is TGTGCCTCTCAAATCTTCGACAGGGAGTTTGATGGCTACACCTTC.

This clonotype was seen ten or more times. The chain recombines TRBV2 with TRBJ2-7; 7 bases fit TRBD2. The germline gives CDR1 SNHLY, CDR2 FYNNEI. The CDR3 runs to 14 residues. V shed 10 bases and J 3 bases; nucleotides not matched to a gene: 12. CDR3 amino acids: CAIMGGDGDYEQYF. CDR3 sequence (DNA): TGTGCCATCATGGGGGGGGACGGCGACTACGAGCAGTACTTC.

V gene TRBV12-3 or TRBV12-4 combines with J gene TRBJ1-1; D gene uncertain. This CDR3 comprises 13 residues. V lost 1 base, J lost 8 bases, and 11 bases lay in between. For the CDR3, the DNA is TGTGCCAGCAGTTTAGTTGGGAAACCAGAAGCTTTCTTT. It encodes CASSLVGKPEAFF.

This clonotype has ten or more counts. V is TRBV29-1 and J is TRBJ2-7, with D tentatively TRBD1 (7 bases). The germline gives CDR1 SQVTM, CDR2 ANQGSEA. The CDR3 loop spans 17 amino acids. Trimming left V 3 bases short and J 9 bases short, with 30 bases between. CDR3 amino acids: CSVEEGRRTGLWRGQYF. CDR3 DNA sequence: TGCAGCGTTGAGGAGGGAAGAAGGACAGGACTCTGGAGGGGGCAGTACTTC.

The V call is TRBV9, the J call TRBJ1-1; a weak D match, TRBD1 (6 bases). Germline assignment: CDR1 SGDLS and CDR2 YYNGEE. The CDR3 is 16 amino acids. V was clipped by 9 bases and J by 3 bases, with 24 bases between them. In DNA, the CDR3 is TGTGCCATCATTTTTGGACAGCCTAAGGATGACACTGAAGCTTTCTTT. This encodes CAIIFGQPKDDTEAFF.